The 18 T cell receptor beta chains below come from one sample, sequenced in a study of OX40 agonist ivuxolimab in advanced cancers. Libraries were made using the immunoSEQ multiplex PCR assay. TCRdb mirrors the immuneACCESS table, restricted to in-frame sequences. Some clones are absent from its copies; in checked studies, under half trace to an unresolved V gene, and the reason for the others is unknown. This sample comprises tens of thousands of clones, about 86% of them detected only once. Less than 4.5% of the sample belongs to the ten largest clones. The sequencing here drew on CD4+ or CD8+ T cells sorted from blood, taken in a trial of the OX40 agonist ivuxolimab. All receptors derive from an adult with an advanced solid tumor such as melanoma, head and neck, liver or kidney cancer.

The CDR3 sequence is CSVSGLNYGYTF. DNA for the CDR3: TGCAGCGTTTCGGGCCTTAACTATGGCTACACCTTC. This chain uses TRBV29-1 with TRBJ1-2; no definite D call. The CDR3 length is 12 residues. Germline loops: CDR1 SQVTM, CDR2 ANQGSEA. V was clipped by 5 bases and J by 1 base, with 8 bases between them.

This clone occurred a few times. The chain employs TRBV5-1 and TRBJ1-1, with 9 bases that match TRBD1. Germline V CDR1 and CDR2: SGHRS, YFSETQ. V was clipped by 4 bases and J by 1 base; unmatched bases: 5. This CDR3 is 15 amino acids long. CDR3 residues: CASSTGGRENTEAFF. CDR3 nucleotide sequence: TGCGCCAGCAGCACAGGGGGCAGGGAGAACACTGAAGCTTTCTTT. The variable domain in full, with the rest retrieved from reference TRBV5-1 and TRBJ1-1, is KAGVTQTPRYLIKTRGQQVTLSCSPISGHRSVSWYQQTPGQGLQFLFEYFSETQRNKGNFPGRFSGRQFSNSRSEMNVSTLELGDSALYLCASSTGGRENTEAFFGQGTRLTVV.

This clone was counted a single time. The chain carries TRBV28 and TRBJ1-1; a weak D match, TRBD1 (5 bases). The germline V gene has CDR1 MDHEN and CDR2 SYDVKM. The CDR3 is 16 residues long. V gave up 2 bases and J gave up 1 base, with 14 bases separating them. The DNA for the CDR3 is TGTGCCAGCAGTTTACCAGGGAAGATCGGGAACACTGAAGCTTTCTTT. Protein sequence: CASSLPGKIGNTEAFF.

The chain links TRBV7-9 to TRBJ2-5, with 11 bases that match TRBD1. This CDR3 has 14 residues. The germline V gene encodes CDR1 SEHNR and CDR2 FQNEAQ (reference sequence). Unmatched junction bases numbered 4, after V lost 6 bases and J lost 4 bases. Here the CDR3 DNA reads TGTGCCAGCAGTCCCGGGACAGGGGGAGAGACCCAGTACTTC. Its protein product is CASSPGTGGETQYF.

The V and J genes are TRBV7-2 and TRBJ2-1, with TRBD1 as a possible D gene (6 bases). Trimming left V 6 bases short and J 8 bases short, with 20 bases between. The CDR3 contains 15 residues. Germline loops: CDR1 SGHTA, CDR2 FQGNSA. The CDR3 here is CASRSGTQRRYEQFF. CDR3 nucleotides: TGTGCCAGCAGGTCCGGGACACAAAGAAGGTATGAGCAGTTCTTC.

This clone was counted a single time. The chain links TRBV7-8 to TRBJ2-7; D is ambiguous. The CDR3 has 15 amino acids. CDR1 is SGHVS and CDR2 is FQNEAQ in the germline V gene. Trimming cost V 2 bases and J 2 bases, with 13 bases left between them. The CDR3 sequence: CASSLIWAVPYEQYF. The CDR3 nucleotides are TGTGCCAGCAGCTTAATATGGGCAGTCCCCTACGAGCAGTACTTC. Based on the CDR3 plus reference TRBV7-8 and TRBJ2-7, the full variable domain is GAGVSQSPRYKVAKRGQDVALRCDPISGHVSLFWYQQALGQGPEFLTYFQNEAQLDKSGLPSDRFFAERPEGSVSTLKIQRTQQEDSAVYLCASSLIWAVPYEQYFGPGTRLTVT.

This sequence joins TRBV29-1 and TRBJ1-2; the match to TRBD1 covers 7 bases. This CDR3 contains 14 residues. In germline, CDR1 is SQVTM, CDR2 ANQGSEA. Germline trimming cut 7 bases from V and 0 bases from J; bases unmatched to any gene: 8. This chain's CDR3 is CSGGGWDTNYGYTF. CDR3 sequence (DNA): TGCAGCGGAGGGGGCTGGGACACTAACTATGGCTACACCTTC.

The V gene is TRBV6-5, the J gene TRBJ1-2, with unresolved D. This CDR3 has 15 residues. The germline V and J ends were trimmed by 0 bases and 3 bases, with 11 bases remaining between them. Germline V gene sequence: CDR1 MNHEY, CDR2 SVGAGI. The CDR3, as DNA: TGTGCCAGCAGTTACTCGCCAAACGCTGACTATGGCTACACCTTC. Amino acid sequence: CASSYSPNADYGYTF.

This chain uses TRBV6-5 with TRBJ1-3; tentatively, D is TRBD1 (6 bases). The CDR3 loop spans 15 amino acids. V was pared by 4 bases and J by 0 bases, with 10 bases between. CDR1 MNHEY and CDR2 SVGAGI come from the germline V gene. CDR3 loop: CASSSTGHSGNTIYF. CDR3 DNA: TGTGCCAGCAGTTCAACAGGGCACTCTGGAAACACCATATATTTT.

The chain employs TRBV7-2 and TRBJ2-5; TRBD1 might be the D (6 bases). Trimming stripped 8 bases from V and 5 bases from J, with 21 bases between. The germline V gene encodes CDR1 SGHTA and CDR2 FQGNSA. This CDR3 comprises 15 residues. CDR3 amino acids: CASQARRTQGETQYF. For the CDR3, the DNA is TGTGCCAGCCAAGCGAGGAGGACGCAGGGGGAGACCCAGTACTTC.

The V call is TRBV27, the J call TRBJ1-1; tentative D call: TRBD1 (6 bases). V lost 5 bases and J lost 5, with 12 bases in between. Per the germline V gene, CDR1 is MNHEY and CDR2 is SMNVEV (reference sequence). The CDR3 extends over 13 amino acids. CDR3 in DNA: TGTGCCAGCAGTACACGGGGGCGGACTGAAGCTTTCTTT. This gives the protein CASSTRGRTEAFF.

The chain joins TRBV29-1 to TRBJ2-7; D unresolved. Trimming shortened V by 0 bases and J by 5 bases, and 11 bases separated the two germline ends. This CDR3 comprises 13 residues. Germline V gene lookup returns CDR1 SQVTM and CDR2 ANQGSEA. CDR3 protein: CSVEDPASDEQYF. The DNA for the CDR3 is TGCAGCGTTGAAGATCCTGCGAGCGACGAGCAGTACTTC.

This chain links TRBV10-3 with TRBJ2-7, with a possible D match to TRBD2 (6 bases). V lost 6 bases to trimming and J lost 1 base, with 13 bases between them. Germline V gives CDR1 ENHRY, CDR2 SYGVKD. This CDR3 spans 14 amino acids. CDR3 amino acids: CAIRRDLSSYEQYF. The DNA for the CDR3 is TGTGCCATCAGACGGGACTTGTCTTCCTACGAGCAGTACTTC.

The gene calls are TRBV11-2 and TRBJ2-7; 8 bases align to TRBD1. The CDR3 contains 14 residues. After removal of 3 bases from V and 5 bases from J, the junction contained 6 bases not matched to a gene. Germline CDR1 SGHAT, CDR2 FQNNGV. CDR3 sequence: CASSFLAGGDEQYF. CDR3 DNA: TGTGCCAGCAGCTTTCTCGCAGGGGGCGACGAGCAGTACTTC. Full variable domain (rest looked up from reference TRBV11-2 and TRBJ2-7): EAGVAQSPRYKIIEKRQSVAFWCNPISGHATLYWYQQILGQGPKLLIQFQNNGVVDDSQLPKDRFSAERLKGVDSTLKIQPAKLEDSAVYLCASSFLAGGDEQYFGPGTRLTVT.

The chain combines TRBV15 with TRBJ2-5; D unresolved. Germline V lookup: CDR1 LNHNV, CDR2 YYDKDF (reference sequence). There are 13 residues in the CDR3. Between the trimmed V and J ends, which lost 0 bases and 1 base, there was a span of 3 bases. CDR3 residues: CATSRDSQETQYF. The CDR3 DNA reads as TGTGCCACCAGCAGAGACTCCCAAGAGACCCAGTACTTC. Variable domain in full (rest from reference TRBV15 and TRBJ2-5): DAMVIQNPRYQVTQFGKPVTLSCSQTLNHNVMYWYQQKSSQAPKLLFHYYDKDFNNEADTPDNFQSRRPNTSFCFLDIRSPGLGDTAMYLCATSRDSQETQYFGPGTRLLVL.

This clone was found once. This chain joins TRBV7-8 and TRBJ2-7; D may match TRBD1 or TRBD2 (5 bases each). The ends were cut back, 5 bases at V and 6 bases at J, with 17 bases in the middle. The CDR3 covers 14 residues. CDR1 is SGHVS and CDR2 is FQNEAQ in the germline V gene. The CDR3 DNA reads as TGTGCCAGCAGCCCTTTACCCCAGGGAGTCGAGCAGTACTTC. It encodes CASSPLPQGVEQYF. The full variable domain, completed using reference TRBV7-8 and TRBJ2-7, is GAGVSQSPRYKVAKRGQDVALRCDPISGHVSLFWYQQALGQGPEFLTYFQNEAQLDKSGLPSDRFFAERPEGSVSTLKIQRTQQEDSAVYLCASSPLPQGVEQYFGPGTRLTVT.

The CDR3: CATLRAGGYQETQYF. In nucleotides, the CDR3 is TGTGCCACCCTTAGGGCGGGGGGGTACCAAGAGACCCAGTACTTC. This sequence joins TRBV7-2 and TRBJ2-5; 9 positions agree with TRBD2. This CDR3 region has 15 residues. Germline lookup yields CDR1 SGHTA and CDR2 FQGNSA. Trimming cost V 10 bases and J 0 bases; bases outside gene matches: 9.

This clone was picked up one time. The gene calls are TRBV6-6 and TRBJ1-5; perhaps TRBD1 as D (6 bases). The V end was cut by 5 bases, the J end by 3 bases, with 11 bases between. The CDR3 has 14 residues. Germline loops: CDR1 MNHNY, CDR2 SVGAGI (reference sequence). The CDR3 DNA reads as TGTGCCAGCAGTCACAGGGACCCCAATCAGCCCCAGCATTTT. This sequence encodes CASSHRDPNQPQHF.